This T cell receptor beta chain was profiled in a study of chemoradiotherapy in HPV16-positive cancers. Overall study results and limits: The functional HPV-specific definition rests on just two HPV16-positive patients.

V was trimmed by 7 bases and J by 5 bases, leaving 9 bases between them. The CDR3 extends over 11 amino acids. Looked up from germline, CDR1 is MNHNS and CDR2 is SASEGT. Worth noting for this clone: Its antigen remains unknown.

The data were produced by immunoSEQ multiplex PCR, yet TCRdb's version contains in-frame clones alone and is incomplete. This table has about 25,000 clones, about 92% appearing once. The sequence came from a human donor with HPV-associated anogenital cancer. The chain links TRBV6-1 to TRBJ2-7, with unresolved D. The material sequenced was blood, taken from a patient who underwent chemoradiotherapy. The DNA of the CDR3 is TGTGCCAGCATGAAATCCCACGAGCAGTACTTC. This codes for CASMKSHEQYF.